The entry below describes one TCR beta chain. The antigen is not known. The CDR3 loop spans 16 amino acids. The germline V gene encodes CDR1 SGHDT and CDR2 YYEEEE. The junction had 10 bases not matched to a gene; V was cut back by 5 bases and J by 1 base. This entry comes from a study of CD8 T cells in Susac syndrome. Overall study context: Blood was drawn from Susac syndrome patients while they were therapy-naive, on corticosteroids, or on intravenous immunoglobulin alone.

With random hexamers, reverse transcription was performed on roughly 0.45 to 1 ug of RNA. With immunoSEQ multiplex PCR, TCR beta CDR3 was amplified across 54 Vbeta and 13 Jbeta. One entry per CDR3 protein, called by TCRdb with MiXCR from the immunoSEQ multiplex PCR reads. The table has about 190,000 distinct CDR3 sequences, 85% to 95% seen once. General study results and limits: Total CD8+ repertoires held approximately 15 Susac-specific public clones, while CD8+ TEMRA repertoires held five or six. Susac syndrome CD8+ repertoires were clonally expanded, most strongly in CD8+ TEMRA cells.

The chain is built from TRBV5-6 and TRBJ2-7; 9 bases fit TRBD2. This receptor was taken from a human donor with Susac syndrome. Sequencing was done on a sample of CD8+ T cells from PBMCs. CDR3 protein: CASRGAVAGVSYEQYF. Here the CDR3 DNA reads TGTGCCAGCAGGGGGGCGGTAGCGGGGGTATCCTACGAGCAGTACTTC.